These T cell receptor beta chains were read from a single sample in a study of response to subunit inactivated influenza vaccine. TCRdb passed the RT-PCR reads through MiXCR, listing each CDR3 protein once. The profile shows about 650,000 distinct CDR3 sequences, 14% of them singletons. Sample: PBMCs from blood, taken roughly 2 weeks before vaccination. These receptors were collected from a man aged 50-60 years who received an inactivated influenza vaccine. Each CDR3 is given with its conserved first and last residue. D genes are given only for firm matches. A row's size may be missing; if present it is once, few, many or a size class.

v_call	cdr3_length	clone_size	d_call	j_call	cdr3_nt	cdr3_aa
TRBV7-2	17	once	NA	TRBJ2-7	TGTGCCAGCAGCTTCAGGTTTGGGGGGACAGCGCACTACGAGCAGTACTTC	CASSFRFGGTAHYEQYF
TRBV28	13	many	NA	TRBJ1-5	TGTGCCAGCACCTGGGGACAAAATCAGCCCCAGCATTTT	CASTWGQNQPQHF
TRBV5-1	13	NA	NA	TRBJ2-7	TGCGCCAGCAGCATAACGTTTTCGGGAGTGCAGTACTTC	CASSITFSGVQYF
TRBV6-4	13	many	NA	TRBJ2-1	TGTGCCAGCAGTGAGGGCCTCTACAATGAGCAGTTCTTC	CASSEGLYNEQFF
TRBV5-1	15	NA	TRBD2	TRBJ2-2	TGCGCCAGCCGACGGAGCGGGAGCAAGACCGGGGAGCTGTTTTTT	CASRRSGSKTGELFF
TRBV28	19	few	TRBD1	TRBJ2-7	TGTGCCAGCAGTGGACGGACAGGCTTATGGTCCACTATTACCTACGAGCAGTACTTC	CASSGRTGLWSTITYEQYF
TRBV5-1	14	many	TRBD1	TRBJ1-1	TGCGCCAGCAGCTCGGGACAGCTGAACACTGAAGCTTTCTTT	CASSSGQLNTEAFF
TRBV12-3/TRBV12-4	11	NA	NA	TRBJ2-7	TGTGCCAGCGGCCTCTCAGGGGAGCAGTACTTC	CASGLSGEQYF
TRBV7-2	15	few	NA	TRBJ1-6	TGTGCCTCCTCATTTGTGAGCTCCTATAATTCACCCCTCCACTTT	CASSFVSSYNSPLHF
TRBV30	14	NA	NA	TRBJ1-1	TGTGCCTGGAGCCCCAGCGGGTTGAACACTGAAGCTTTCTTT	CAWSPSGLNTEAFF
TRBV6-5	14	many	NA	TRBJ1-6	TGTGCCAGCAGTTACTCGTTGAATAATTCACCCCTCCACTTT	CASSYSLNNSPLHF